Shown below are 6 T cell receptor beta chains from a single sample sequenced in a study of immune cell composition in non-small cell lung cancer. Only in-frame clones appear in the TCRdb table, and some are missing; sequencing was by immunoSEQ multiplex PCR. The sample has about 14,000 clones, over 70% seen once. Sequencing was done on a sample of lung tumor tissue. Receptors were obtained from a human donor with non-small cell lung cancer.

V is TRBV28 and J is TRBJ1-1; no clear D gene. Germline CDR1 MDHEN, CDR2 SYDVKM. CDR3 length equals 14 residues. V was cut by 6 bases and J by 0 bases, with 11 bases left in between. CDR3 sequence (DNA): TGTGCCAGCAGGACGACACCCATGAACACTGAAGCTTTCTTT. As protein: CASRTTPMNTEAFF.

The chain joins TRBV7-6 to TRBJ2-3; D call uncertain. CDR1 is SGHVS and CDR2 is FNYEAQ in the germline V gene. The CDR3 has 15 residues. V was shortened by 0 bases and J by 0 bases, with 7 bases between the two germline ends. The CDR3 sequence is CASSLAHGSTDTQYF. As DNA, the CDR3 is TGTGCCAGCAGCTTAGCTCATGGCAGCACAGATACGCAGTATTTT.

This clone has only a few counts. The rearrangement links TRBV19 to TRBJ2-1; 12 bases are shared with TRBD1. CDR3 length equals 16 residues. V shed 4 bases and J 8 bases; nucleotides not matched to a gene: 9. The germline V gene encodes CDR1 LNHDA and CDR2 SQIVND (reference sequence). CDR3 region: CASSTAGQGARYEQFF. The CDR3 region has the DNA TGTGCCAGTAGTACCGCGGGACAGGGGGCGCGGTATGAGCAGTTCTTC. Full variable domain (remainder filled in from reference TRBV19 and TRBJ2-1): DGGITQSPKYLFRKEGQNVTLSCEQNLNHDAMYWYRQDPGQGLRLIYYSQIVNDFQKGDIAEGYSVSREKKESFPLTVTSAQKNPTAFYLCASSTAGQGARYEQFFGPGTRLTVL.

This clone appeared a few times. CDR3 nucleotides: TGTGCCAGCAGTGACTCTTCCTACGAGCAGTACTTC. Its translation: CASSDSSYEQYF. V and J are TRBV2 and TRBJ2-7; D not certain. Germline lookup yields CDR1 SNHLY and CDR2 FYNNEI. Trimming cost V 3 bases and J 1 base, with 4 bases left between them. The CDR3 runs to 12 residues. The variable domain in full, with the rest retrieved from reference TRBV2 and TRBJ2-7, is EPEVTQTPSHQVTQMGQEVILRCVPISNHLYFYWYRQILGQKVEFLVSFYNNEISEKSEIFDDQFSVERPDGSNFTLKIRSTKLEDSAMYFCASSDSSYEQYFGPGTRLTVT.

The genes are TRBV7-2 and TRBJ2-3; 9 bases align to TRBD1. The V gene end was trimmed by 5 bases and the J gene end by 5 bases; junction bases not matched to a gene: 11. CDR1 SGHTA and CDR2 FQGNSA come from the germline V gene. The length of the CDR3 is 16 residues. The CDR3, as DNA: TGTGCCAGCAGCCGCCAATACAGGGGGCTGGGAGATACGCAGTATTTT. It codes for CASSRQYRGLGDTQYF.

The rearrangement joins TRBV11-2 to TRBJ1-1, with D unresolved. Deletions cut 0 bases from V and 1 base from J, with 3 bases between. The CDR3 is 13 amino acids. CDR1 and CDR2 (germline): SGHAT, FQNNGV. CDR3 protein: CASSLDPNTEAFF. For the CDR3, the DNA is TGTGCCAGCAGCTTAGATCCGAACACTGAAGCTTTCTTT.